These T cell receptor beta chains were read from a single sample in a study of response to subunit inactivated influenza vaccine. TCRdb recomputed calls from the RT-PCR reads with MiXCR, one row per CDR3 protein. Among 550,000 to 650,000 distinct CDR3 sequences, roughly 10% were seen once, and the ten largest hold approximately 10%. This specimen consisted of PBMCs from blood, obtained on the day of vaccination. These receptors originate from a man aged 50-60 years who received an inactivated influenza vaccine. Each CDR3 is given with its conserved first and last residue. Fields, in order: CDR3 protein, CDR3 DNA, D gene, J gene, V gene, clone size. The D gene is left open where the match is weak. Clone size is given for some rows only: seen once, a few or many times, or a class if the clone is expanded.

CASTGAYNTGELFF	TGTGCCAGCACAGGGGCCTATAACACCGGGGAGCTGTTTTTT	NA	TRBJ2-2	TRBV6-1	few
CASRPRYIGGYTF	TGTGCCAGCAGACCTCGTTATATTGGGGGCTACACCTTC	NA	TRBJ1-2	TRBV12-3/TRBV12-4	NA
CASSWGTENYEQYF	TGCGCCAGCAGCTGGGGGACGGAGAACTACGAGCAGTACTTC	NA	TRBJ2-7	TRBV5-1	few
CASSLDTFRFYEQYF	TGTGCCAGCAGCCTAGACACTTTTCGTTTCTACGAGCAGTACTTC	NA	TRBJ2-7	TRBV2	few
CASSPGTGVEQYF	TGTGCCAGCAGCCCCGGGACAGGGGTCGAGCAGTACTTC	TRBD1	TRBJ2-7	TRBV7-8	few
CASSASWTENTEAFF	TGTGCCAGTAGTGCAAGCTGGACAGAGAACACTGAAGCTTTCTTT	NA	TRBJ1-1	TRBV19	few
CSASLLGAQYF	TGCAGTGCTAGCCTCCTTGGGGCGCAGTACTTC	NA	TRBJ2-7	TRBV20-1	NA
CSARGGGSGSYEQYF	TGCAGTGCTAGAGGAGGGGGTAGCGGTAGCTACGAGCAGTACTTC	NA	TRBJ2-7	TRBV20-1	many
CASSLSQGAYEKLFF	TGTGCCAGCAGCTTATCTCAAGGGGCTTATGAAAAACTGTTTTTT	NA	TRBJ1-4	TRBV11-2	many
CASRGTVPPNEKLFF	TGCGCCAGCAGGGGGACAGTCCCGCCTAATGAAAAACTGTTTTTT	TRBD1	TRBJ1-4	TRBV4-1	few
CSASPVRLNQPQHF	TGCAGTGCCAGCCCGGTCCGTCTTAATCAGCCCCAGCATTTT	NA	TRBJ1-5	TRBV20-1	few
CASSVGGHSNQPQHF	TGTGCCAGCAGCGTGGGGGGGCACAGCAATCAGCCCCAGCATTTT	NA	TRBJ1-5	TRBV5-6	few
CASSRPILAGGLQTQYF	TGTGCCAGCAGTCGCCCCATTCTAGCGGGGGGGCTACAGACCCAGTACTTC	TRBD2	TRBJ2-5	TRBV12-3/TRBV12-4	NA